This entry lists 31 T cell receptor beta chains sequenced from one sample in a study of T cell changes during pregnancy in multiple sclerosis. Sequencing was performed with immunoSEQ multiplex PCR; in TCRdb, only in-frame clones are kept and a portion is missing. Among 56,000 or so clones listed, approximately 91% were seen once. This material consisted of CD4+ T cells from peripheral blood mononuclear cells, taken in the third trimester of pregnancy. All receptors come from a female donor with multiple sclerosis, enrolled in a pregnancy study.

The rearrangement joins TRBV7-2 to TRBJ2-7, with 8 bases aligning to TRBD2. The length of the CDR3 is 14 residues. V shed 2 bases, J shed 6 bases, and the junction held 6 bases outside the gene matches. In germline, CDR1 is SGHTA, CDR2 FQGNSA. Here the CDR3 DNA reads TGTGCCAGCAGCTTATTCCAAGCGGGAGTCGAGCAGTACTTC. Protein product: CASSLFQAGVEQYF.

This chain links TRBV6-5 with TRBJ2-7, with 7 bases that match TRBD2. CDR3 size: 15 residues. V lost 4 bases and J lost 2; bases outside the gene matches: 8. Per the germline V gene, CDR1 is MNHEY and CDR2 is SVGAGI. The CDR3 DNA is TGTGCCAGCAGTTGGCGAAGCGGGGACGCCTACGAGCAGTACTTC. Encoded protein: CASSWRSGDAYEQYF.

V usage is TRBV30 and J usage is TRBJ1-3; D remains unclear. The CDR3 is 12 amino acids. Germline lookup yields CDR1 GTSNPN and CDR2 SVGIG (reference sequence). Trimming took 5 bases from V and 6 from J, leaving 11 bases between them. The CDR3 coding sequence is TGTGCCTGGGGAGGGTTTTTAAACACCATATATTTT. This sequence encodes CAWGGFLNTIYF.

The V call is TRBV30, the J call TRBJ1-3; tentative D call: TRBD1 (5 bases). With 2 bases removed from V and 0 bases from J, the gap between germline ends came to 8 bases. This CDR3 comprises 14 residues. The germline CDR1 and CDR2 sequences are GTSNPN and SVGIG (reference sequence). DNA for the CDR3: TGTGCCTGGAGTCCAGGGCACTCTGGAAACACCATATATTTT. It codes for CAWSPGHSGNTIYF.

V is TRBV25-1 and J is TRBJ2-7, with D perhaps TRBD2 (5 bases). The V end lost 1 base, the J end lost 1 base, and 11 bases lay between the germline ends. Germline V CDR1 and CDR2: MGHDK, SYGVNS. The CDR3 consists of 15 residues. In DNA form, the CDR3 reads TGTGCCAGCAGTGAATCCGGGGTAGGGTCCTACGAGCAGTACTTC. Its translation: CASSESGVGSYEQYF.

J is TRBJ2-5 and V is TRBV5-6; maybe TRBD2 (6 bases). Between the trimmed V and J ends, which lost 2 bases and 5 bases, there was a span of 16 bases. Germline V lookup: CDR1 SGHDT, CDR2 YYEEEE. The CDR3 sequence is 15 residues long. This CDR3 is CASSLRTRRGETQYF. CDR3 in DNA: TGTGCCAGCAGCTTACGGACCCGTCGGGGGGAGACCCAGTACTTC. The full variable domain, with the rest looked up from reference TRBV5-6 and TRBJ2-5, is DAGVTQSPTHLIKTRGQQVTLRCSPKSGHDTVSWYQQALGQGPQFIFQYYEEEERQRGNFPDRFSGHQFPNYSSELNVNALLLGDSALYLCASSLRTRRGETQYFGPGTRLLVL.

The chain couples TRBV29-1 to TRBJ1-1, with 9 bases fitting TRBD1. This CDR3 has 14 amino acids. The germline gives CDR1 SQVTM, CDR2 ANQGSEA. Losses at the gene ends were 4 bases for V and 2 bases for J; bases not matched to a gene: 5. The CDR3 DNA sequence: TGCAGCGTTGCATACAGGGGGCGAAACACTGAAGCTTTCTTT. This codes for CSVAYRGRNTEAFF. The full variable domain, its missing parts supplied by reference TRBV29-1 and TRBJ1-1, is SAVISQKPSRDICQRGTSLTIQCQVDSQVTMMFWYRQQPGQSLTLIATANQGSEATYESGFVIDKFPISRPNLTFSTLTVSNMSPEDSSIYLCSVAYRGRNTEAFFGQGTRLTVV.

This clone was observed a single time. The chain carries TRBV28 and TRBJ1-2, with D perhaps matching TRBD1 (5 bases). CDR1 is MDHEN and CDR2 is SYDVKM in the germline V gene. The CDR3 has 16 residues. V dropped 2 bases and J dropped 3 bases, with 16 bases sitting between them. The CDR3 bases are TGTGCCAGCAGTTTAGACGTTCCAGGGTCGGACTATGGCTACACCTTC. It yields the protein CASSLDVPGSDYGYTF.

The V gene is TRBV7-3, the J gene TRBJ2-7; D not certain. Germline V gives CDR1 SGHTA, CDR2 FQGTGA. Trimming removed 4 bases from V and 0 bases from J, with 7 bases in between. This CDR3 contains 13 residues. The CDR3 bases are TGTGCCAGCAGCTCAGGTAGCTCCTACGAGCAGTACTTC. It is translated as CASSSGSSYEQYF.

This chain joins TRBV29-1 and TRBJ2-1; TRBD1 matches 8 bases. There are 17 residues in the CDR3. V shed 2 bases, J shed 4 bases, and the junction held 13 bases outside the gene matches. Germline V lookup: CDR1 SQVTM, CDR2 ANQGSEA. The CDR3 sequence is CSVESVLLRGRYNEQFF. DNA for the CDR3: TGCAGCGTTGAATCCGTTCTTCTCAGGGGGCGGTACAATGAGCAGTTCTTC.

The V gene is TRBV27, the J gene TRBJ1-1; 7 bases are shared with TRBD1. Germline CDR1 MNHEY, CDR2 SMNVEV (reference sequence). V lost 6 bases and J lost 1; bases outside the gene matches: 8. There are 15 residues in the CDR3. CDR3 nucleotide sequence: TGTGCCAGCAGCTCCCCGACAGGGAGGAACACTGAAGCTTTCTTT. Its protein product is CASSSPTGRNTEAFF.

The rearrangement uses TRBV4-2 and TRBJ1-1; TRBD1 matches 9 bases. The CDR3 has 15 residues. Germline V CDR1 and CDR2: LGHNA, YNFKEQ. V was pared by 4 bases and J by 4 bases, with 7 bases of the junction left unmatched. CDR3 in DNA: TGTGCCAGCAGCCTCGAACAGGGGGCGGGCACTGAAGCTTTCTTT. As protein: CASSLEQGAGTEAFF.

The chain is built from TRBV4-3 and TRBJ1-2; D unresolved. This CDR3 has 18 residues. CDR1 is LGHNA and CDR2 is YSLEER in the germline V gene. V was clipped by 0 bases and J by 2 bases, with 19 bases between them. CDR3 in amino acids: CASSQDLGRADTNYGYTF. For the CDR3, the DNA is TGCGCCAGCAGCCAAGATCTAGGTCGTGCGGATACAAACTATGGCTACACCTTC.

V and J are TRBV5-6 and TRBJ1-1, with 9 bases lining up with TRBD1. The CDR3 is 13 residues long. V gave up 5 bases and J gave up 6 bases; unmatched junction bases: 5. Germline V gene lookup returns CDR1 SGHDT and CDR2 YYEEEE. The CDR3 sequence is CASRVQGAPEAFF. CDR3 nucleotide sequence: TGTGCCAGCAGAGTACAGGGGGCCCCTGAAGCTTTCTTT. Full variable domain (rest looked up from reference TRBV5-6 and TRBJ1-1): DAGVTQSPTHLIKTRGQQVTLRCSPKSGHDTVSWYQQALGQGPQFIFQYYEEEERQRGNFPDRFSGHQFPNYSSELNVNALLLGDSALYLCASRVQGAPEAFFGQGTRLTVV.

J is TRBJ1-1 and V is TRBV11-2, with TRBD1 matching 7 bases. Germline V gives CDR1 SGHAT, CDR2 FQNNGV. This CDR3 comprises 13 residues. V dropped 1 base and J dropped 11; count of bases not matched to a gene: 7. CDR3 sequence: CASSLVPDRDAFF. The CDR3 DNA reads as TGTGCCAGCAGCTTAGTTCCCGACAGGGACGCTTTCTTT.

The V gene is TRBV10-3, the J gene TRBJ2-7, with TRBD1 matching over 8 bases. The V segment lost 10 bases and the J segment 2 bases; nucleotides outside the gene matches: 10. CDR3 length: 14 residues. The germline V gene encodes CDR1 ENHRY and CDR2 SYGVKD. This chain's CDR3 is CATQAGTGTYEQYF. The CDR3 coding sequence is TGTGCCACCCAAGCCGGGACAGGAACCTACGAGCAGTACTTC.

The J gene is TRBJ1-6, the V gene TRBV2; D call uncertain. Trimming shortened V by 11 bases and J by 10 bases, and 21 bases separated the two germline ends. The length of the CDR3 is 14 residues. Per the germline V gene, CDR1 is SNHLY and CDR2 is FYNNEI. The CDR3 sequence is CASTRGRKGSPLHF. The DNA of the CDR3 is TGTGCCTCCACCCGGGGTCGGAAGGGATCACCCCTCCACTTT.

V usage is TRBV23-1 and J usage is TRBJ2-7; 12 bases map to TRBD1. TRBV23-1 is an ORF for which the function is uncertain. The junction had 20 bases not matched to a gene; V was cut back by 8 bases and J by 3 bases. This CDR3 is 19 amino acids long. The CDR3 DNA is TGCGCCAGCCGGGGACAGGGGGCCTTATCAATGACCCGAATCTACGAGCAGTACTTC. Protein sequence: CASRGQGALSMTRIYEQYF.

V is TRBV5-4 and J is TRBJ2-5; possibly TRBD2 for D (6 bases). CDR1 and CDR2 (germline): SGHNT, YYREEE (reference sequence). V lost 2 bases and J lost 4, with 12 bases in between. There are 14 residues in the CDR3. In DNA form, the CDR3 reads TGTGCCAGCAGCTTAGCGGCGGGGTCAGAGACCCAGTACTTC. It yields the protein CASSLAAGSETQYF.

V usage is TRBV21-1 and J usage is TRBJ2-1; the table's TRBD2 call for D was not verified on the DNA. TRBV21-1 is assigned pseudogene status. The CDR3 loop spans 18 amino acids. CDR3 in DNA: TGTGCCAGCCCGCAAAGGGTTGTGAGGGACTCCGGGAACAATGAGCAGTTCTTC. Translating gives CASPQRVVRDSGNNEQFF.

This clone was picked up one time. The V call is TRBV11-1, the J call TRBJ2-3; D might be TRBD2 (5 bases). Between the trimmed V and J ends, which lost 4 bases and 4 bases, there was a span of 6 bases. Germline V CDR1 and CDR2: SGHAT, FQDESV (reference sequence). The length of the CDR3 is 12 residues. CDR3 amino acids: CASSSEADTQYF. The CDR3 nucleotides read TGTGCCAGCAGCTCGGAGGCAGATACGCAGTATTTT.

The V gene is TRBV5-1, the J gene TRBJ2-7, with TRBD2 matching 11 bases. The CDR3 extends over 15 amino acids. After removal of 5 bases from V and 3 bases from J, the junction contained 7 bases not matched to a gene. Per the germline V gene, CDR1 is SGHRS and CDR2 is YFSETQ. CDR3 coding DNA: TGCGCCAGCAGACCACTAGCGGGAGAAAACTACGAGCAGTACTTC. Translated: CASRPLAGENYEQYF.

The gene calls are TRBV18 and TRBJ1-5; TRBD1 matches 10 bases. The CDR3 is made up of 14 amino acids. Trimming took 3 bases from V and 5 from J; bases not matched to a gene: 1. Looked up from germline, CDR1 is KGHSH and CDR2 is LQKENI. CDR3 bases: TGTGCCAGCTCACCCGGGACAGGGGATCAGCCCCAGCATTTT. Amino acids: CASSPGTGDQPQHF.

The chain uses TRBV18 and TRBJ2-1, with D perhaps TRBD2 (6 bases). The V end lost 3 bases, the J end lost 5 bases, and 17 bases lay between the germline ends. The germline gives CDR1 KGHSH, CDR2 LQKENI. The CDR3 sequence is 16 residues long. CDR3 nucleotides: TGTGCCAGCTCACCCAAAGGGAGGACCGATAACAATGAGCAGTTCTTC. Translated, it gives CASSPKGRTDNNEQFF. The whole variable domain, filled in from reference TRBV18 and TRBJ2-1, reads NAGVMQNPRHLVRRRGQEARLRCSPMKGHSHVYWYRQLPEEGLKFMVYLQKENIIDESGMPKERFSAEFPKEGPSILRIQQVVRGDSAAYFCASSPKGRTDNNEQFFGPGTRLTVL.

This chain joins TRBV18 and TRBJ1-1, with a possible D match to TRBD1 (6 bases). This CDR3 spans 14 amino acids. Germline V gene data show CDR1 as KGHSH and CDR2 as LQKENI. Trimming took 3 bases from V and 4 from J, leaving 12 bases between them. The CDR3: CASSPDTGSTEAFF. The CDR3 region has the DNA TGTGCCAGCTCACCGGATACAGGGAGCACTGAAGCTTTCTTT.

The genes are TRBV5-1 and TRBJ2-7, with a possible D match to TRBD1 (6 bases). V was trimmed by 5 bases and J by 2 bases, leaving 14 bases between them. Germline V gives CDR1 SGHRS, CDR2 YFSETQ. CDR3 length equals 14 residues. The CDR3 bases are TGCGCCAGCAGTTCCGGGACAACTCCCTACGAGCAGTACTTC. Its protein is CASSSGTTPYEQYF.

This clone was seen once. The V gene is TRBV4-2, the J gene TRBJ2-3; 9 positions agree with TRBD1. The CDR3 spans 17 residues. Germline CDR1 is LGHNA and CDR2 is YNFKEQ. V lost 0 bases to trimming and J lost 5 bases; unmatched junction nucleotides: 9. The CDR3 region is CASSQDPQGARRDTQYF. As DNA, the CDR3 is TGTGCCAGCAGCCAAGACCCACAGGGGGCCCGGAGAGATACGCAGTATTTT.

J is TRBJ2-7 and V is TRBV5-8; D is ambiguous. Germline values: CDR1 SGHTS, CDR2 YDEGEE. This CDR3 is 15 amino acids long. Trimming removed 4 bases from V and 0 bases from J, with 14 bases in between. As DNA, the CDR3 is TGTGCCAGCAGCCCAGGCCCACGGTTCTCCTACGAGCAGTACTTC. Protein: CASSPGPRFSYEQYF.

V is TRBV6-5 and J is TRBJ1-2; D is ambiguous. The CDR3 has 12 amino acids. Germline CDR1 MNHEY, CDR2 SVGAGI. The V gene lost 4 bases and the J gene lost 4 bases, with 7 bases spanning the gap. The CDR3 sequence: CASSSVSYGYTF. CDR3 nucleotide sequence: TGTGCCAGCAGTTCCGTTAGCTATGGCTACACCTTC.

DNA for the CDR3: TGCGCCAGCAGCCAAGGGCGTACAGTCCAAGAGACCCAGTACTTC. It specifies CASSQGRTVQETQYF. V is TRBV4-1 and J is TRBJ2-5; D uncertain. From germline, CDR1 is MGHRA and CDR2 YSYEKL. The CDR3 consists of 15 residues. The germline V and J ends were trimmed by 1 base and 1 base, with 10 bases remaining between them.

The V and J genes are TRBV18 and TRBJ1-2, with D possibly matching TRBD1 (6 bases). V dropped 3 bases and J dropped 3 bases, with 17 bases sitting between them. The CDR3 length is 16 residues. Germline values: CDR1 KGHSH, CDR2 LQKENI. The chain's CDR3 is CASSPAYRETHYGYTF. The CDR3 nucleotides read TGTGCCAGCTCACCTGCTTACAGGGAAACTCACTATGGCTACACCTTC. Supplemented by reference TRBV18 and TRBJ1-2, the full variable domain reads NAGVMQNPRHLVRRRGQEARLRCSPMKGHSHVYWYRQLPEEGLKFMVYLQKENIIDESGMPKERFSAEFPKEGPSILRIQQVVRGDSAAYFCASSPAYRETHYGYTFGSGTRLTVV.